A single sample gave rise to the 14 T cell receptor beta chains below, sequenced in a study of identical twins. TCRdb ran MiXCR on the 5' RACE reads and lists one entry per CDR3 protein. Here the sample spans about 660,000 distinct CDR3 sequences, 8% to 9% being singletons. This same sample was also part of a study on yellow fever vaccine responses in identical twins.

The sequenced material came from PBMCs. The receptors shown here come from a woman under 30 in good health.

In its sample, this clonotype was seen a few times. This chain joins TRBV5-6 and TRBJ2-7; 13 positions agree with TRBD2. This CDR3 has 16 residues. CDR1 is SGHDT and CDR2 is YYEEEE in the germline V gene. V trimming: 5 bases; J trimming: 3 bases; junction bases outside the gene matches: 8. CDR3 bases: TGTGCCAGCAGGTTACTAGCGGGAGGGTCTGGCTACGAGCAGTACTTC. Translating it yields CASRLLAGGSGYEQYF.

This clonotype has ten or more counts. CDR3 region: CSVARAGGPYNEQFF. The CDR3, as DNA: TGCAGCGTGGCCCGAGCGGGAGGGCCCTACAATGAGCAGTTCTTC. The J gene is TRBJ2-1, the V gene TRBV29-1, with 10 bases aligning to TRBD2. Trimming cost V 6 bases and J 2 bases; bases outside gene matches: 7. The CDR3 has 15 amino acids. Germline V gene sequence: CDR1 SQVTM, CDR2 ANQGSEA.

This chain uses TRBV4-1 with TRBJ2-5, with D uncertain. The length of the CDR3 is 13 residues. The germline V gene has CDR1 MGHRA and CDR2 YSYEKL. V dropped 4 bases and J dropped 7 bases, with 13 bases sitting between them. DNA for the CDR3: TGCGCCAGCAGCCCAGATCCCCACGGGACCCAGTACTTC. Amino acids: CASSPDPHGTQYF.

The CDR3 coding sequence is TGTGCCAGCGAGGGACAGGGGGCCCGAGGAGCTTTCTTT. Protein product: CASEGQGARGAFF. The chain is built from TRBV9 and TRBJ1-1, with 12 bases matching TRBD1. The CDR3 has 13 amino acids. CDR1 and CDR2 (germline): SGDLS, YYNGEE. The V gene end was trimmed by 7 bases and the J gene end by 10 bases; junction bases not matched to a gene: 8. The full variable domain, its missing parts supplied by reference TRBV9 and TRBJ1-1, is DSGVTQTPKHLITATGQRVTLRCSPRSGDLSVYWYQQSLDQGLQFLIQYYNGEERAKGNILERFSAQQFPDLHSELNLSSLELGDSALYFCASEGQGARGAFFGQGTRLTVV.

This clonotype was detected a few times. The chain links TRBV10-3 to TRBJ2-2; no firm D call. The length of the CDR3 is 13 residues. The germline V and J ends were trimmed by 4 bases and 2 bases, with 5 bases remaining between them. Germline loops: CDR1 ENHRY, CDR2 SYGVKD. CDR3 DNA: TGTGCCATCAGTGGAATAAACACCGGGGAGCTGTTTTTT. It yields the protein CAISGINTGELFF.

This chain joins TRBV7-9 and TRBJ2-1; TRBD2 aligns across 8 bases. CDR3 length: 16 residues. Trimming cost V 0 bases and J 4 bases; bases outside gene matches: 5. Looked up from germline, CDR1 is SEHNR and CDR2 is FQNEAQ (reference sequence). The CDR3 DNA reads TGTGCCAGCAGCTTAGCAGATGGCGGGGGGTACAATGAGCAGTTCTTC. Translated, it gives CASSLADGGGYNEQFF.

This clonotype has more than one count but fewer than ten. CDR3 region: CSALAGGLTYEQYF. The CDR3 nucleotides read TGCAGTGCTTTAGCGGGGGGCCTCACCTACGAGCAGTACTTC. V usage is TRBV20-1 and J usage is TRBJ2-7; 10 nucleotides match TRBD2. V was pared by 5 bases and J by 2 bases, with 6 bases of the junction left unmatched. The CDR3 is 14 amino acids. Germline CDR1 is DFQATT and CDR2 is SNEGSKA (reference sequence).

The sample holds a few counts of this clonotype. The chain carries TRBV7-9 and TRBJ2-7; possibly TRBD2 for D (5 bases). The CDR3 loop spans 15 amino acids. Trimming removed 6 bases at V and 5 bases at J, with 20 bases between. CDR1 SEHNR and CDR2 FQNEAQ come from the germline V gene (reference sequence). The CDR3 here is CASSRSLTGSNEQYF. As DNA, the CDR3 is TGTGCCAGCAGTCGTTCCCTGACGGGGTCGAACGAGCAGTACTTC.

This clonotype has a handful of counts. The chain couples TRBV6-2 or TRBV6-3 to TRBJ1-1, with a weak D call TRBD1 (5 bases). Germline V gene sequence: CDR1 MNHEY, CDR2 SVGEGT. The CDR3 loop spans 16 amino acids. The V and J ends lost 5 bases and 4 bases respectively, with 20 bases between them. The chain's CDR3 is CASSMGLAVPFTEAFF. The CDR3 coding sequence is TGTGCCAGCAGTATGGGACTGGCCGTCCCCTTCACTGAAGCTTTCTTT.

This clonotype was detected only a few times. This rearrangement joins TRBV15 to TRBJ2-1; D remains unclear. CDR1 LNHNV and CDR2 YYDKDF come from the germline V gene (reference sequence). CDR3 length: 16 residues. Trimming removed 0 bases at V and 3 bases at J, with 12 bases between. CDR3 nucleotides: TGTGCCACCAGCAGAGATGAAGGCGGTGACTACAATGAGCAGTTCTTC. It yields the protein CATSRDEGGDYNEQFF.

There are many counts of this clonotype. The CDR3 nucleotides read TGTGCCAGCAGTTACCGGACACACCAAGAGACCCAGTACTTC. This gives the protein CASSYRTHQETQYF. The rearrangement joins TRBV6-5 to TRBJ2-5, with a tentative D call TRBD1 (5 bases). The V end lost 2 bases, the J end lost 0 bases, and 7 bases lay between the germline ends. CDR1 is MNHEY, CDR2 SVGAGI, per germline. The CDR3 has 14 amino acids.

This clonotype was detected only a few times. The V call is TRBV30, the J call TRBJ1-6; 9 nucleotides line up with TRBD1. CDR1 GTSNPN and CDR2 SVGIG come from the germline V gene (reference sequence). The CDR3 length is 14 residues. J gave up 11 bases and V 4 bases, and 9 bases lay outside the gene matches. The CDR3, as DNA: TGTGCCTGGACCGGGACAGGGTCACCGACACCCCTCCACTTT. The encoded protein is CAWTGTGSPTPLHF.

V gene TRBV24-1 combines with J gene TRBJ2-3; D not certain. Germline assignment: CDR1 KGHDR and CDR2 SFDVKD. CDR3 size: 14 residues. V lost 1 base to trimming and J lost 0 bases, with 4 bases between them. The CDR3 coding sequence is TGTGCCACCAGTGATTTCTACAGCACAGATACGCAGTATTTT. Residues: CATSDFYSTDTQYF.

This clonotype has more than one count but fewer than ten. V gene TRBV6-5 combines with J gene TRBJ2-3; D gene unclear. V was clipped by 2 bases and J by 0 bases, with 6 bases between them. Germline CDR1 and CDR2: MNHEY and SVGAGI. The CDR3 extends over 14 amino acids. CDR3 nucleotide sequence: TGTGCCAGCAGTTACCGCTGGAGCACAGATACGCAGTATTTT. This codes for CASSYRWSTDTQYF.